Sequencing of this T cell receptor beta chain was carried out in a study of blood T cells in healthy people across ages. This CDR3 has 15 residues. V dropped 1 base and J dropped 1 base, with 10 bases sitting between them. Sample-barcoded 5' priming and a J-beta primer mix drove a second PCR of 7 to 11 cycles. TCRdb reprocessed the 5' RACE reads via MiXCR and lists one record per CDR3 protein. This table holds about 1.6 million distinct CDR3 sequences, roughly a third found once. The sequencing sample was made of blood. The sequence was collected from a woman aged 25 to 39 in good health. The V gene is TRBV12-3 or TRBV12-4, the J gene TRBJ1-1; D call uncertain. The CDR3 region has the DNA TGTGCCAGCAGTTTAGGTGTGGGGAAGAACACTGAAGCTTTCTTT. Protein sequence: CASSLGVGKNTEAFF.